This T cell receptor (beta chain) was sequenced in a study of T cell responses to AZD1222 COVID-19 vaccine. There are 15 residues in the CDR3. Between the trimmed V and J ends, which lost 1 base and 4 bases, there was a span of 13 bases. The germline gives CDR1 SGHAT, CDR2 FQNNGV. Whole-study results and caveats: Samples come after the peak T cell response, not at day 14. Elevations in Spike-specific TCR breadth and depth followed administration of two AZD1222 doses. Seropositivity was recorded at baseline in only 5 or 6 AZD1222 recipients. It should be noted that donors were predominantly white British and more often female, and clonal diversity was possibly underestimated.

Turning to this clone: The antigen is not known.

The protocol was immunoSEQ multiplex PCR, while the TCRdb copy is restricted to in-frame clones and leaves out a portion. Of approximately 150,000 clones listed, approximately 93% are singletons. The chain combines TRBV11-2 with TRBJ1-1, with D possibly being TRBD1 (6 bases). This clonotype was sampled from an adult in good health. The source was peripheral blood, collected on day 0 of AZD1222 vaccination. The CDR3 DNA reads as TGTGCCAGCAGCTTAGCAGGGGCGCACGGCACTGAAGCTTTCTTT. Its translation: CASSLAGAHGTEAFF.